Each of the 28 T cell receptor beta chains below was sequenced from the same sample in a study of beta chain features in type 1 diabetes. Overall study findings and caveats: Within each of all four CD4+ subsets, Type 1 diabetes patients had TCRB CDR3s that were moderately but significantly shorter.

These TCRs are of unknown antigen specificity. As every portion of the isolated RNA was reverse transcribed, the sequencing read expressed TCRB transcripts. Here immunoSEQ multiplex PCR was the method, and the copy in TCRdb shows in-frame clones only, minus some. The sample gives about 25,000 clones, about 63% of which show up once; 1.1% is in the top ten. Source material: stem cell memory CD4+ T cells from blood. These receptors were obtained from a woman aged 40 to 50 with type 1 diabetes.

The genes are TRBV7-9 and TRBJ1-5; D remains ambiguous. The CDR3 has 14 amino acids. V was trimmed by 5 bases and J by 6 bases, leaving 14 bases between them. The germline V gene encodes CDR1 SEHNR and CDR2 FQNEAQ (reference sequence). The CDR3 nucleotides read TGTGCCAGCAGCAGCGCCAGCTCCGGTCAGCCCCAGCATTTT. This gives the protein CASSSASSGQPQHF.

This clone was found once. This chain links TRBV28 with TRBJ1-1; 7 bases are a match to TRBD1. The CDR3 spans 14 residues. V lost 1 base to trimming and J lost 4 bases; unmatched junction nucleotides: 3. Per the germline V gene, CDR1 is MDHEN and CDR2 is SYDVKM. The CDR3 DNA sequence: TGTGCCAGCAGTTTATCTCGACAGGGCACTGAAGCTTTCTTT. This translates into CASSLSRQGTEAFF. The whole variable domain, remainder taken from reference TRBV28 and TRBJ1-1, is DVKVTQSSRYLVKRTGEKVFLECVQDMDHENMFWYRQDPGLGLRLIYFSYDVKMKEKGDIPEGYSVSREKKERFSLILESASTNQTSMYLCASSLSRQGTEAFFGQGTRLTVV.

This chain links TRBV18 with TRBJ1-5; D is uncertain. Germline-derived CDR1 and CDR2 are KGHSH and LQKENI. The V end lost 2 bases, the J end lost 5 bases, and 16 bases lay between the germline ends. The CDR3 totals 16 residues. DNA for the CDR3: TGTGCCAGCTCACCAGGGTCCATGGGAGGGCATCAGCCCCAGCATTTT. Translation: CASSPGSMGGHQPQHF.

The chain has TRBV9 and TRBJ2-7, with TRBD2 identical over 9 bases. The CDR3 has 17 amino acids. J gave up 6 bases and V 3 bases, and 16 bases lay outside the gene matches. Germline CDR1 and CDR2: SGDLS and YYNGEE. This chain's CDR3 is CASSGQTGEGGRAEQYF. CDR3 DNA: TGTGCCAGCAGCGGCCAGACAGGTGAAGGCGGGAGGGCCGAGCAGTACTTC. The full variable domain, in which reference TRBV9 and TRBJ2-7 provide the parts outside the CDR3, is DSGVTQTPKHLITATGQRVTLRCSPRSGDLSVYWYQQSLDQGLQFLIQYYNGEERAKGNILERFSAQQFPDLHSELNLSSLELGDSALYFCASSGQTGEGGRAEQYFGPGTRLTVT.

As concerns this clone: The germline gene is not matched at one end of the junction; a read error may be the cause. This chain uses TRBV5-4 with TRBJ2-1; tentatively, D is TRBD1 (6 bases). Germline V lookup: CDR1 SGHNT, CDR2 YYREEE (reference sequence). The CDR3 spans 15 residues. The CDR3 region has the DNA TGCGCCAGCAGCCGACAGGTTAGCTCCTACAATGAGCAGTTCTTC. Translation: CASSRQVSSYNEQFF.

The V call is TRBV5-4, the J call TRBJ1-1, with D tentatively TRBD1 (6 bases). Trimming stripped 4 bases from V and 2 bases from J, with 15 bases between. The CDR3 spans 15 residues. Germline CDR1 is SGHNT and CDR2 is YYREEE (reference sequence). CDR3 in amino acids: CASSPPQGLNTEAFF. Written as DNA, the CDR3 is TGTGCCAGCAGCCCCCCCCAGGGGTTAAACACTGAAGCTTTCTTT.

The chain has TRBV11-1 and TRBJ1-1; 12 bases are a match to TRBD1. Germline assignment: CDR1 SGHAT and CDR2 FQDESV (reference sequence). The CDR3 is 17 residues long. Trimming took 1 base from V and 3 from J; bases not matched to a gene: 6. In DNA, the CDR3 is TGTGCCAGCAGCTTAGAGGGGACAGGGGGCGCGTACACTGAAGCTTTCTTT. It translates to CASSLEGTGGAYTEAFF.

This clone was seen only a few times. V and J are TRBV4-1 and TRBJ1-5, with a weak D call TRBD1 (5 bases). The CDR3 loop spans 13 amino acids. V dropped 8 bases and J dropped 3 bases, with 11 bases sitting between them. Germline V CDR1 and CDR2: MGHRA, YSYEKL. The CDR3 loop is CASGRGDNQPQHF. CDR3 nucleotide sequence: TGCGCCAGCGGAAGGGGTGACAATCAGCCCCAGCATTTT.

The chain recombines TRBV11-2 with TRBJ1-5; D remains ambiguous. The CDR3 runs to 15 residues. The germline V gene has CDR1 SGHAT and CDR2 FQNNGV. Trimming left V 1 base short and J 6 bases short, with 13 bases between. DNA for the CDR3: TGTGCCAGCAGCTTAGCGCCTACCGCGGGTCAGCCCCAGCATTTT. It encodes CASSLAPTAGQPQHF. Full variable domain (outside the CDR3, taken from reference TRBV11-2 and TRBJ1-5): EAGVAQSPRYKIIEKRQSVAFWCNPISGHATLYWYQQILGQGPKLLIQFQNNGVVDDSQLPKDRFSAERLKGVDSTLKIQPAKLEDSAVYLCASSLAPTAGQPQHFGDGTRLSIL.

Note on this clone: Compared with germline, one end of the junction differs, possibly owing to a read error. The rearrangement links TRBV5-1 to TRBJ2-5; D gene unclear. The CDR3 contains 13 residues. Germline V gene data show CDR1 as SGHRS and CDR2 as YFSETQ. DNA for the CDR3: TGTGCCAGCAGCTTCAACAGCCAAGAGACCCAGTACTTC. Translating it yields CASSFNSQETQYF.

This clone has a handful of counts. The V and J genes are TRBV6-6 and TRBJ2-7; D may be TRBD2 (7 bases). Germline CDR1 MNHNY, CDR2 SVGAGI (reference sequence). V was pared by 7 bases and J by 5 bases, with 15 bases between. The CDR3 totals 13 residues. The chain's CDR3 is CASTRGGVNEQYF. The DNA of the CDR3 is TGTGCCAGCACCAGAGGGGGGGTTAACGAGCAGTACTTC.

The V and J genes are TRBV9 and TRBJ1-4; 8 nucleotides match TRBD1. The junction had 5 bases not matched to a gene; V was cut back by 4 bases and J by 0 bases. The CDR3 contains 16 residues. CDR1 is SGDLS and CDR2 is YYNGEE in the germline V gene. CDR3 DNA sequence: TGTGCCAGCAGCTTGGGGACAGGAGCAACTAATGAAAAACTGTTTTTT. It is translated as CASSLGTGATNEKLFF.

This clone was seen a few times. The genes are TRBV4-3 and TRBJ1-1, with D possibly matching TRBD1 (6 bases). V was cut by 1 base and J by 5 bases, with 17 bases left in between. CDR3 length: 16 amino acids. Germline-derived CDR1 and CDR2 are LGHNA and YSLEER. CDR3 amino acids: CASSQGGRGMRTEAFF. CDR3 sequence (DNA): TGCGCCAGCAGCCAAGGAGGAAGGGGGATGCGGACTGAAGCTTTCTTT.

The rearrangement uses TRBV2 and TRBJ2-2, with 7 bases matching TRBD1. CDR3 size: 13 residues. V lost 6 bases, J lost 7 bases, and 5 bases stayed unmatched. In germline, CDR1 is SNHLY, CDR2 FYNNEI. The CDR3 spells CASRTGFGGELFF. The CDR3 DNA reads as TGTGCCAGCAGGACAGGGTTCGGCGGGGAGCTGTTTTTT.

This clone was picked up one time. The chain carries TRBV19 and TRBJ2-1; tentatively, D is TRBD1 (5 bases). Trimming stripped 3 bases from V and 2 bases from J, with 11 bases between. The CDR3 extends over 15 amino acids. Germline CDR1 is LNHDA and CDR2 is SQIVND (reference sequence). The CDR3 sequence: CASSIDSGAYNEQFF. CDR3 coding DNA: TGTGCCAGTAGTATTGACAGTGGGGCCTACAATGAGCAGTTCTTC. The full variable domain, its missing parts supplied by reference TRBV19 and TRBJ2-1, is DGGITQSPKYLFRKEGQNVTLSCEQNLNHDAMYWYRQDPGQGLRLIYYSQIVNDFQKGDIAEGYSVSREKKESFPLTVTSAQKNPTAFYLCASSIDSGAYNEQFFGPGTRLTVL.

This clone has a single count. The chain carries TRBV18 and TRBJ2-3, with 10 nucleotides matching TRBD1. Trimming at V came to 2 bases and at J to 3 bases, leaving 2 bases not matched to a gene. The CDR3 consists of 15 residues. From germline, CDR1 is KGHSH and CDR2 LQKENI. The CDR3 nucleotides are TGTGCCAGCTCACCAAGACAGGGGGCTACAGATACGCAGTATTTT. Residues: CASSPRQGATDTQYF.

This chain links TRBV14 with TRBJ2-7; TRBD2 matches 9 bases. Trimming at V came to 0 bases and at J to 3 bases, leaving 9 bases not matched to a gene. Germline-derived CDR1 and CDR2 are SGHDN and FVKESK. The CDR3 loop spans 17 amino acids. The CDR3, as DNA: TGTGCCAGCAGCCAAGATGGTATGTTGACTAGCGGCTACGAGCAGTACTTC. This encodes CASSQDGMLTSGYEQYF.

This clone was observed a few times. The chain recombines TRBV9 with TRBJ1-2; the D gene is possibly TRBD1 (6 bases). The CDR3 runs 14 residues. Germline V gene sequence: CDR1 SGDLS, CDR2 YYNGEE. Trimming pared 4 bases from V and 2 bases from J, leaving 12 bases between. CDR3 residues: CASSPQGSNYGYTF. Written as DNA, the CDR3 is TGTGCCAGCAGCCCCCAGGGGTCGAACTATGGCTACACCTTC.

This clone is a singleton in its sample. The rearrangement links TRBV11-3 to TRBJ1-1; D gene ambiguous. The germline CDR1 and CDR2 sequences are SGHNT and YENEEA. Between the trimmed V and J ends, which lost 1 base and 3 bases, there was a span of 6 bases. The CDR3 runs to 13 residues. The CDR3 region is CASSLAMDTEAFF. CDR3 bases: TGTGCCAGCAGCTTAGCTATGGACACTGAAGCTTTCTTT.

The DNA of the CDR3 is TGCGCCAGCATCAAAGCGGGAGCCCTCCCCCCGGAGACCCAGTACTTC. Translated, it gives CASIKAGALPPETQYF. The J gene is TRBJ2-5, the V gene TRBV4-3; 8 bases align to TRBD2. This CDR3 has 16 amino acids. Germline V gene sequence: CDR1 LGHNA, CDR2 YSLEER. The trim removed 7 bases at V and 5 bases at J, leaving 15 bases unmatched.

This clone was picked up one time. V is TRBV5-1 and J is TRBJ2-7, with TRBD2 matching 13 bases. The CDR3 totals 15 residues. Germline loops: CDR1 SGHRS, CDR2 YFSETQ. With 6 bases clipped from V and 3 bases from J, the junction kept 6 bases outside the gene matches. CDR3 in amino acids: CASTGLAGDLYEQYF. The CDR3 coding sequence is TGCGCCAGCACTGGACTAGCGGGGGATCTCTACGAGCAGTACTTC.

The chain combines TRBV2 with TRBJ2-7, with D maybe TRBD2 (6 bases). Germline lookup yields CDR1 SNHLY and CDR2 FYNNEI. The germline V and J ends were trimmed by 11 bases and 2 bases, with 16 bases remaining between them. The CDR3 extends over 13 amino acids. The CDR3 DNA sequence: TGTGCCGGTAATAGCGGTAGCCCCTACGAGCAGTACTTC. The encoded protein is CAGNSGSPYEQYF. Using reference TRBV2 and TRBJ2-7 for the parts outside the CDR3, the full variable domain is EPEVTQTPSHQVTQMGQEVILRCVPISNHLYFYWYRQILGQKVEFLVSFYNNEISEKSEIFDDQFSVERPDGSNFTLKIRSTKLEDSAMYFCAGNSGSPYEQYFGPGTRLTVT.

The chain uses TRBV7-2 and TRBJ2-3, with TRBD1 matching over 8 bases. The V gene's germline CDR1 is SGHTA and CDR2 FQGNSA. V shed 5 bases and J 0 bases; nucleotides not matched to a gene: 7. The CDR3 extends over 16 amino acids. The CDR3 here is CASSGQGRGSTDTQYF. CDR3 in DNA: TGTGCCAGCAGCGGACAGGGAAGGGGAAGCACAGATACGCAGTATTTT.

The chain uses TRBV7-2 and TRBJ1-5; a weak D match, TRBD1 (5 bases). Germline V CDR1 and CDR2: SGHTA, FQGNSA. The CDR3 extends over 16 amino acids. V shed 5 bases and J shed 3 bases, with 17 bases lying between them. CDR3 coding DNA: TGTGCCAGCAGCCCTGCGGGGACTACTAACAATCAGCCCCAGCATTTT. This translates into CASSPAGTTNNQPQHF. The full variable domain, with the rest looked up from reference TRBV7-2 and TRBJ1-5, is GAGVSQSPSNKVTEKGKDVELRCDPISGHTALYWYRQSLGQGLEFLIYFQGNSAPDKSGLPSDRFSAERTGGSVSTLTIQRTQQEDSAVYLCASSPAGTTNNQPQHFGDGTRLSIL.

This chain's CDR3 is CASSPGQALGGQPQHF. DNA for the CDR3: TGCGCCAGCAGCCCGGGACAGGCTTTGGGGGGCCAGCCCCAGCATTTT. The gene calls are TRBV4-1 and TRBJ1-5; 8 bases line up with TRBD1. This CDR3 has 16 residues. CDR1 MGHRA and CDR2 YSYEKL come from the germline V gene. The V gene end was trimmed by 4 bases and the J gene end by 7 bases; junction bases not matched to a gene: 12.

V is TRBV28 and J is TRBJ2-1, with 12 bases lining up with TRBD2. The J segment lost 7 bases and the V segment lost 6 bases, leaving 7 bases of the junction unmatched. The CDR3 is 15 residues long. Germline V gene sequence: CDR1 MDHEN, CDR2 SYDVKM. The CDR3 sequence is CASSPASGRGNEQFF. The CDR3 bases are TGTGCCAGCAGCCCGGCTAGCGGGAGGGGGAATGAGCAGTTCTTC.

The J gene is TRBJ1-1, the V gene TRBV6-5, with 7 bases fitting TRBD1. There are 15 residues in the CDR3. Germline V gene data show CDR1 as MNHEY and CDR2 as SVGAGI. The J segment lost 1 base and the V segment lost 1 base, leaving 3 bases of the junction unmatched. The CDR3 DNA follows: TGTGCCAGCAGTTACTTGGGACAGCAGAACACTGAAGCTTTCTTT. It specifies CASSYLGQQNTEAFF.

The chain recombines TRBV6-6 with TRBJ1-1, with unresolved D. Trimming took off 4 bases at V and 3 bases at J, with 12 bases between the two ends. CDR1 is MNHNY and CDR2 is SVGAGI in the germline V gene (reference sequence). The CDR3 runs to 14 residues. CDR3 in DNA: TGTGCCAGCAGTTTTCGACCCGGGGACACTGAAGCTTTCTTT. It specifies CASSFRPGDTEAFF.